One sample yielded the 4 T cell receptor beta chains listed below, sequenced in a study of T-cell reconstitution after alpha-beta-depleted transplantation in children. Unique molecular identifiers were incorporated when the TCRbeta library was constructed. In TCRdb, the PCR reads were re-called with MiXCR into one record per CDR3 protein. The profile covers around 700,000 distinct CDR3 sequences, with less than 15% appearing a single time and 0.75% to 0.85% taken by the ten largest. The source was PBMCs, collected before TCRalphabeta/CD19-depleted stem cell transplant. Receptors were obtained from a girl aged 2 to 10 with congenital amegakaryocytic thrombocytopenia, due to receive a stem cell transplant.

This clonotype appeared a few times. The CDR3 region is CASSREEITYTGELFF. In DNA form, the CDR3 reads TGTGCCAGCAGTCGCGAAGAAATAACATACACCGGGGAGCTGTTTTTT. The V gene is TRBV12-3 or TRBV12-4, the J gene TRBJ2-2, with unresolved D. This CDR3 contains 16 residues. Trimming removed 5 bases from V and 3 bases from J, with 16 bases in between.

This clonotype was counted only a few times. The J gene is TRBJ2-3, the V gene TRBV3-1; tentatively, D is TRBD2 (7 bases). This CDR3 is 14 amino acids long. CDR1 and CDR2 (germline): LGHDT, YNNKEL (reference sequence). The germline V and J ends were trimmed by 4 bases and 5 bases, with 13 bases remaining between them. The CDR3 region is CASSRGLAVDTQYF. The DNA of the CDR3 is TGTGCCAGCAGCCGGGGGCTAGCGGTAGATACGCAGTATTTT.

The rearrangement links TRBV7-9 to TRBJ2-7; D is undetermined. The CDR3 sequence is 12 residues long. Looked up from germline, CDR1 is SEHNR and CDR2 is FQNEAQ (reference sequence). Deletions cut 4 bases from V and 6 bases from J, with 10 bases between. The CDR3 sequence: CASSYSPSEQYF. The DNA of the CDR3 is TGTGCCAGCAGCTACTCCCCTAGCGAGCAGTACTTC.

This clonotype appeared many times. This chain joins TRBV20-1 and TRBJ2-5; the D is unclear. Looked up from germline, CDR1 is DFQATT and CDR2 is SNEGSKA (reference sequence). The CDR3 is 11 amino acids. Trimming took off 3 bases at V and 1 base at J, with 3 bases between the two ends. CDR3 region: CSASTQETQYF. DNA of the CDR3: TGCAGTGCTAGCACCCAAGAGACCCAGTACTTC.